This T cell receptor (beta chain) was retrieved from a study of shared clonotypes between healthy human individuals. General observations from the study: Enrolling few donors narrowed the genetic and exposure-history diversity that was represented. Specimens sampled were limited to blood, with tissue repertoires likely differing.

In regard to this clone: Its matching antigen is unknown.

The CDR3 has 18 amino acids. Germline trimming cut 3 bases from V and 2 bases from J; bases unmatched to any gene: 9. Germline assignment: CDR1 MDHEN and CDR2 SYDVKM. Sequencing used immunoSEQ multiplex PCR; TCRdb keeps in-frame clones, though not all of them. The sample has a few hundred thousand clones, around 86% seen once. Donors, healthy HIV-negative adults, lacked recent acute infections or vaccinations. CD8 memory fractions consisted of CD45RO+ and CCR7-negative CD45RA+ TemRA cells together. The V call is TRBV28, the J call TRBJ1-5; 11 nucleotides align to TRBD1. Sequenced: memory CD8+ T cells sorted from blood. Subset indicated: CD45RO+ cells pooled with CCR7-negative TemRA cells. The receptor was isolated from a man aged 18 to 30 in good health. CDR3 residues: CASSFPGTGGYGNQPQHF. The DNA for the CDR3 is TGTGCCAGCAGTTTCCCCGGGACAGGGGGGTACGGCAATCAGCCCCAGCATTTT.